Each of the 3 T cell receptor beta chains below was sequenced from the same sample in a study of beta chain features in type 1 diabetes. The study's findings and limits: TCRB CDR3s were moderately but significantly shorter in Type 1 diabetes patients in all four CD4+ subsets.

Expressed TCRB transcripts were sequenced because the isolated RNA had all been reverse transcribed beforehand. The data were produced by immunoSEQ multiplex PCR, yet TCRdb's version contains in-frame clones alone and is incomplete. Seen here are 500,000 to 800,000 clones, over 10% observed once, and the top ten hold roughly 0.12%. No antigen has been identified for these receptors. The specimen sequenced was naive CD4+ T cells from blood. The receptors originated from a man between 25 and 39 years old with type 1 diabetes.

The rearrangement uses TRBV6-1 and TRBJ2-7; no clear D. V lost 11 bases, J lost 1 base, and 15 bases lay in between. The germline V gene has CDR1 MNHNS and CDR2 SASEGT. There are 13 residues in the CDR3. The CDR3 bases are TGTGCCGTCCAATTCGTAGGATCCTACGAGCAGTACTTC. It is translated as CAVQFVGSYEQYF.

In this sample, this clone turned up a few times. The chain recombines TRBV5-4 with TRBJ2-5; D may match TRBD1 or TRBD2 (5 bases each). The germline gives CDR1 SGHNT, CDR2 YYREEE (reference sequence). The CDR3 is 14 amino acids. Deletions cut 3 bases from V and 3 bases from J, with 12 bases between. The CDR3 spells CASSWDRQKETQYF. CDR3 nucleotides: TGTGCCAGCAGCTGGGACCGACAGAAAGAGACCCAGTACTTC.

This clone was found a few times. The rearrangement links TRBV4-3 to TRBJ2-5; D not resolved. The CDR3 is 12 residues long. The V gene lost 1 base and the J gene lost 5 bases, with 5 bases spanning the gap. Per the germline V gene, CDR1 is LGHNA and CDR2 is YSLEER. CDR3 sequence reads: CASSQGWETQYF. The CDR3 region has the DNA TGCGCCAGCAGCCAAGGATGGGAGACCCAGTACTTC.